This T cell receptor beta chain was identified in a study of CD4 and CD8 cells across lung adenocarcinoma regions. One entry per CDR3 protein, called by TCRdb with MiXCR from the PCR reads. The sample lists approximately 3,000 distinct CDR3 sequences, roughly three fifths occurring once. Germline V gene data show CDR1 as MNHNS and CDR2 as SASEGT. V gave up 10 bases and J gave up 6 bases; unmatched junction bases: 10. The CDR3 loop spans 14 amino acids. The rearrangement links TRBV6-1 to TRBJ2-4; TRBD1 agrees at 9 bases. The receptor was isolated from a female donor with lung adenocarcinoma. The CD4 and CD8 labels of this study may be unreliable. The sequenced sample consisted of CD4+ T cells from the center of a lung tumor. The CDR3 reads CATKVPGQGNIQYF. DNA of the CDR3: TGTGCCACCAAGGTCCCGGGACAGGGAAACATTCAGTACTTC.